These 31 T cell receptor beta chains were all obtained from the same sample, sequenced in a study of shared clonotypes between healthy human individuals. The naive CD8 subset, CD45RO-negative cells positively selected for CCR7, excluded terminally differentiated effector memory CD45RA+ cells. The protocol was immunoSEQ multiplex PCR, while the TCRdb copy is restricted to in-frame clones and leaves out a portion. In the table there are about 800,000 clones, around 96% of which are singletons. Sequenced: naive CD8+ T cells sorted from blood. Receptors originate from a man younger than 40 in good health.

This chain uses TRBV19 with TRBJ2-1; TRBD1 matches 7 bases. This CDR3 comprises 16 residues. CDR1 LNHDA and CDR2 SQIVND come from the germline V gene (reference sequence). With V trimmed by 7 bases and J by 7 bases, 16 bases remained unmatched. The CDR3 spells CASTLLRDSPRNEQFF. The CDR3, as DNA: TGTGCCAGTACCCTGCTCCGGGACAGCCCAAGAAATGAGCAGTTCTTC.

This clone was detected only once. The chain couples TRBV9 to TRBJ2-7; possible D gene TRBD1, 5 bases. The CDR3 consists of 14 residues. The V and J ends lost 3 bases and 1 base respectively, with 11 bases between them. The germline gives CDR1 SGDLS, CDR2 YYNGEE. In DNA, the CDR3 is TGTGCCAGCAGCGCGTTGGACACTTCCTACGAGCAGTACTTC. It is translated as CASSALDTSYEQYF.

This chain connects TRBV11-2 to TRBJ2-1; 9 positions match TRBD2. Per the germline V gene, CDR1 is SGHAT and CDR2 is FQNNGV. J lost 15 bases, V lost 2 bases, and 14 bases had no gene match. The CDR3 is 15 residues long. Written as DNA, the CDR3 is TGTGCCAGCAGCTTAAATCCGCTAGCGGGAACGGGTTCGTTCTTC. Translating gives CASSLNPLAGTGSFF.

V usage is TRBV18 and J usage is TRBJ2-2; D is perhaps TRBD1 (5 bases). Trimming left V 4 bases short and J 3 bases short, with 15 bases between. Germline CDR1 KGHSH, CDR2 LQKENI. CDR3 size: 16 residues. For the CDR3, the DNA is TGTGCCAGCTCACGACCGACTGACAGTGACACCGGGGAGCTGTTTTTT. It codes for CASSRPTDSDTGELFF.

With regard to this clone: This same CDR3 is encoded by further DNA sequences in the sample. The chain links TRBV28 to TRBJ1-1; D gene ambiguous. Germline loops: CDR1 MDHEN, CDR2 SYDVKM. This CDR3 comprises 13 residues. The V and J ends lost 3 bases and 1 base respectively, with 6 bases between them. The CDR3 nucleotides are TGTGCCAGCAGTTTGGGAAGGAACACTGAAGCTTTCTTT. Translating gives CASSLGRNTEAFF.

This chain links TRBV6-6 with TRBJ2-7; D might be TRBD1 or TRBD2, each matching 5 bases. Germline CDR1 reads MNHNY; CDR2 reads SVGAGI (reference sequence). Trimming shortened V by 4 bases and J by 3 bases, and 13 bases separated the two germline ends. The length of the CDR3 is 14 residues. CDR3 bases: TGTGCCAGCAGTTGGGGGTACGGAAACTACGAGCAGTACTTC. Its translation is CASSWGYGNYEQYF.

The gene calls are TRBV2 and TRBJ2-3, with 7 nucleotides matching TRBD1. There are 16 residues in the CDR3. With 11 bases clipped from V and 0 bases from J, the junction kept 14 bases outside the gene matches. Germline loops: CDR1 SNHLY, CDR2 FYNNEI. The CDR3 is CAGRTGLTSSTDTQYF. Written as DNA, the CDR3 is TGTGCCGGAAGGACAGGACTCACCTCTAGCACAGATACGCAGTATTTT. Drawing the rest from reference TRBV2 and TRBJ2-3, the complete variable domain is EPEVTQTPSHQVTQMGQEVILRCVPISNHLYFYWYRQILGQKVEFLVSFYNNEISEKSEIFDDQFSVERPDGSNFTLKIRSTKLEDSAMYFCAGRTGLTSSTDTQYFGPGTRLTVL.

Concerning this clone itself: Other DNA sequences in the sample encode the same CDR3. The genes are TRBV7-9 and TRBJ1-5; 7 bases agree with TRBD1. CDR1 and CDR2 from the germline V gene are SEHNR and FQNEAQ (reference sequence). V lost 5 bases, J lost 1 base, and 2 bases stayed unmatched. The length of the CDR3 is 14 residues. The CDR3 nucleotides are TGTGCCAGCAGCCCAGGGGGGAGCAATCAGCCCCAGCATTTT. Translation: CASSPGGSNQPQHF.

In nucleotides, the CDR3 is TGTGCCAGCACTTCCGGGACAGGCCCATACGAGCAGTACTTC. Translation: CASTSGTGPYEQYF. V usage is TRBV7-2 and J usage is TRBJ2-7; 8 bases agree with TRBD1. CDR3 length equals 14 residues. Germline V gene data show CDR1 as SGHTA and CDR2 as FQGNSA. The junction had 9 bases not matched to a gene; V was cut back by 7 bases and J by 4 bases.

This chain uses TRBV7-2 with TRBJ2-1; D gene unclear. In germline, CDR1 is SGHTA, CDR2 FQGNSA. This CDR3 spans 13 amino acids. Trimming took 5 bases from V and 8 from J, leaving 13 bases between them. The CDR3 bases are TGTGCCAGCAGCCGGACCGTTAGGGATGAGCAGTTCTTC. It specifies CASSRTVRDEQFF.

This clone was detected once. The CDR3 region has the DNA TGTGCCTGGAGTCTCCACGGAACCGGGGAGCTGTTTTTT. Translation gives CAWSLHGTGELFF. The chain couples TRBV30 to TRBJ2-2; D gene uncertain. Trimming stripped 2 bases from V and 5 bases from J, with 9 bases between. The CDR3 is 13 amino acids. CDR1 is GTSNPN and CDR2 is SVGIG in the germline V gene (reference sequence).

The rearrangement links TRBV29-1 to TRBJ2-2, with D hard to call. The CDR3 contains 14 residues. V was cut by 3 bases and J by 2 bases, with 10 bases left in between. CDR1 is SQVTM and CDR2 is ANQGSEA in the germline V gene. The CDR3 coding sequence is TGCAGCGTTGAGTGTACACCCAACACCGGGGAGCTGTTTTTT. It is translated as CSVECTPNTGELFF.

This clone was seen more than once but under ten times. CDR3 in amino acids: CASRLALGLEQYF. The CDR3 nucleotides are TGTGCCAGCAGACTAGCTTTGGGTCTCGAGCAGTACTTC. This chain links TRBV2 with TRBJ2-7; possible D gene TRBD2, 6 bases. Trimming took 6 bases from V and 6 from J, leaving 15 bases between them. CDR3 length equals 13 residues. CDR1 and CDR2 (germline): SNHLY, FYNNEI.

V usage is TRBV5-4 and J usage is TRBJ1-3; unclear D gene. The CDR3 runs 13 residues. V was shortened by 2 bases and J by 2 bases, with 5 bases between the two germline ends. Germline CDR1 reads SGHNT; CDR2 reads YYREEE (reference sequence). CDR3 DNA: TGTGCCAGCAGCTTTTATGCTGGAAACACCATATATTTT. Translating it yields CASSFYAGNTIYF.

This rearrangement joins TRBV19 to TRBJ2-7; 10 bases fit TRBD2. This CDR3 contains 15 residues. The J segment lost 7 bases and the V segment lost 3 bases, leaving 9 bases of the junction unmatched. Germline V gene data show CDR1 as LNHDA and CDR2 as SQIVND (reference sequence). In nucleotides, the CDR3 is TGTGCCAGTAGTATGGAGCGAGCGGGAGGGAGAGAGCAGTACTTC. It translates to CASSMERAGGREQYF.

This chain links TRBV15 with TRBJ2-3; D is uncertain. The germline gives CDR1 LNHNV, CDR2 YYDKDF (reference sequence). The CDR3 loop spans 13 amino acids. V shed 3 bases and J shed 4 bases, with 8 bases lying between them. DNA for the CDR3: TGTGCCACCAGCAGGTTCCCCGCAGATACGCAGTATTTT. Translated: CATSRFPADTQYF.

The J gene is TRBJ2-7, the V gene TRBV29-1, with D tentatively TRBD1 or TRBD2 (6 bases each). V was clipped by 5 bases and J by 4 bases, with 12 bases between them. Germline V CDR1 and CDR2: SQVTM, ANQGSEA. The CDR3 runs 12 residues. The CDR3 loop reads CSVKTGRYEQYF. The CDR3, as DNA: TGCAGCGTTAAAACAGGGAGGTACGAGCAGTACTTC.

The CDR3 region has the DNA TGTGCCAGCAGTTTGGGGTCCGGTTATGGCTACACCTTC. This translates into CASSLGSGYGYTF. The rearrangement links TRBV6-4 to TRBJ1-2, with no clear D. Trimming removed 5 bases from V and 5 bases from J, with 12 bases in between. The CDR3 extends over 13 amino acids. CDR1 and CDR2 from the germline V gene are MRHNA and SNTAGT.

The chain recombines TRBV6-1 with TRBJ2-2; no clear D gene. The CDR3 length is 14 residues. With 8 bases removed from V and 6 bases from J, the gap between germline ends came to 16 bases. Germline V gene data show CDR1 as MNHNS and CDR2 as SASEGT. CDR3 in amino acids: CASGIRVVAGELFF. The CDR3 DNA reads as TGTGCCAGCGGAATAAGGGTGGTCGCCGGGGAGCTGTTTTTT.

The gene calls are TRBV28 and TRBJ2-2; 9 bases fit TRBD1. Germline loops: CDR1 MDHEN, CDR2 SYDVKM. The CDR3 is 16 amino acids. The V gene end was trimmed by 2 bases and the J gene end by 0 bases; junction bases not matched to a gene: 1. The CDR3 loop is CASSLRDRANTGELFF. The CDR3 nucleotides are TGTGCCAGCAGTTTACGGGACAGGGCGAACACCGGGGAGCTGTTTTTT.

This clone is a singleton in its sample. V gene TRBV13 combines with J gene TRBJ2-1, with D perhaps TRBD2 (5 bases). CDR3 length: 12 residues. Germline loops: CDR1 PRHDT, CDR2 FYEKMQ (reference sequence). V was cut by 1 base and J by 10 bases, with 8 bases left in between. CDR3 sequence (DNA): TGTGCCAGCAGCTTAGCCGGGAACGAGCAGTTCTTC. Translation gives CASSLAGNEQFF.

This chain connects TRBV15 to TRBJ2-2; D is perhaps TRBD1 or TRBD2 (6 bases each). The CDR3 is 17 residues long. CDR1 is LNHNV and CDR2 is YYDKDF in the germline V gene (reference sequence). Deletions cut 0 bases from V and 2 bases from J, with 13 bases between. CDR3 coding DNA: TGTGCCACCAGCAGAGATATACGCGGGACAAACACCGGGGAGCTGTTTTTT. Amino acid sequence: CATSRDIRGTNTGELFF.

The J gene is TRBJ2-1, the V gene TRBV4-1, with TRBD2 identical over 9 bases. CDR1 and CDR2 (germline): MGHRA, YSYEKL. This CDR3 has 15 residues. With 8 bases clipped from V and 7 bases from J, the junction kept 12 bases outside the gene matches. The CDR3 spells CASLLVAGVDNEQFF. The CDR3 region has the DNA TGCGCCAGCCTGCTCGTAGCGGGAGTCGATAATGAGCAGTTCTTC.

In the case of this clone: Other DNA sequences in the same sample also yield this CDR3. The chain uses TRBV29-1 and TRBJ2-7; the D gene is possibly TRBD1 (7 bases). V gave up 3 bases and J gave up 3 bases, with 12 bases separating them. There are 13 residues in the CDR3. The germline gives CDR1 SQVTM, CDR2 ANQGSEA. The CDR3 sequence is CSVEAGGSYEQYF. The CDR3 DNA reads TGCAGCGTTGAGGCAGGGGGGAGCTACGAGCAGTACTTC.

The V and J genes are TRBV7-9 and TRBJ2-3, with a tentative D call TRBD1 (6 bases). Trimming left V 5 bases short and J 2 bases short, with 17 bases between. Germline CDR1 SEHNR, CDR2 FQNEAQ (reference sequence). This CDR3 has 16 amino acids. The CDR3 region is CASSASRGGTTDTQYF. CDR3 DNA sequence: TGTGCCAGCAGCGCCTCCAGGGGCGGAACCACAGATACGCAGTATTTT.

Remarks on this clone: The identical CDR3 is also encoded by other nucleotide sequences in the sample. The CDR3 coding sequence is TGTGCCAGCAGTTTCTTAGGCGAGCAGTACTTC. Translated, it gives CASSFLGEQYF. The genes are TRBV27 and TRBJ2-7; D is unclear. The V end lost 3 bases, the J end lost 6 bases, and 6 bases lay between the germline ends. CDR3 size: 11 residues. Germline CDR1 reads MNHEY; CDR2 reads SMNVEV (reference sequence).

CDR3 sequence (DNA): TGCGCCAGCAGCTCGGACCACACTGAAGCTTTCTTT. Translating it yields CASSSDHTEAFF. The chain recombines TRBV5-1 with TRBJ1-1; no definite D call. Germline loops: CDR1 SGHRS, CDR2 YFSETQ. The length of the CDR3 is 12 residues. V was trimmed by 3 bases and J by 3 bases, leaving 6 bases between them. Using reference TRBV5-1 and TRBJ1-1 for the parts outside the CDR3, the full variable domain is KAGVTQTPRYLIKTRGQQVTLSCSPISGHRSVSWYQQTPGQGLQFLFEYFSETQRNKGNFPGRFSGRQFSNSRSEMNVSTLELGDSALYLCASSSDHTEAFFGQGTRLTVV.

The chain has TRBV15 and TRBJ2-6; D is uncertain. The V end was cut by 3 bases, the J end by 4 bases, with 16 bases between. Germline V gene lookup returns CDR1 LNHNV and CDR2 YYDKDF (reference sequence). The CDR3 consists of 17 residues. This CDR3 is CATSRKEGALGANVLTF. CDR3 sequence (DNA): TGTGCCACCAGCAGGAAAGAAGGAGCTCTGGGGGCCAACGTCCTGACTTTC. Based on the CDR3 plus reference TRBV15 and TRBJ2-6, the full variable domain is DAMVIQNPRYQVTQFGKPVTLSCSQTLNHNVMYWYQQKSSQAPKLLFHYYDKDFNNEADTPDNFQSRRPNTSFCFLDIRSPGLGDTAMYLCATSRKEGALGANVLTFGAGSRLTVL.

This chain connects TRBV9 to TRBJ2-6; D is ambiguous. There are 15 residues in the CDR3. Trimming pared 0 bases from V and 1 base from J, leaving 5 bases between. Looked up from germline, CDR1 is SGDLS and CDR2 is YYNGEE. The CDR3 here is CASSVEASGANVLTF. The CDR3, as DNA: TGTGCCAGCAGCGTAGAAGCATCTGGGGCCAACGTCCTGACTTTC.

CDR3 bases: TGTGCCAGCTCGTTAGGAGCGGGAGAAACCGGGGAGCTGTTTTTT. This encodes CASSLGAGETGELFF. The chain is built from TRBV5-4 and TRBJ2-2; 8 bases line up with TRBD2. The CDR3 length is 15 residues. Looked up from germline, CDR1 is SGHNT and CDR2 is YYREEE (reference sequence). V lost 7 bases to trimming and J lost 5 bases; unmatched junction nucleotides: 10.

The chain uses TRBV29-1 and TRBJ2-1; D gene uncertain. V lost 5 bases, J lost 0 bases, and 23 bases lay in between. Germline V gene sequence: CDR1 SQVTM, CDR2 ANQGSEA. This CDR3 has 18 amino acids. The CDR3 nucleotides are TGCAGCGTTTCCCAACCGACCTCACGTAGGAGCTCCTACAATGAGCAGTTCTTC. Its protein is CSVSQPTSRRSSYNEQFF.